The 5 T cell receptor beta chains below all came from one sample that was sequenced in a study of OX40 agonist ivuxolimab in advanced cancers. The repertoire was sequenced with immunoSEQ multiplex PCR; TCRdb's copy has only in-frame clones and lacks some. The sample shows 80,000 or so clones, roughly 86% of them seen only once. The sample in question was CD4+ or CD8+ T cells sorted from blood, obtained in a trial of the OX40 agonist ivuxolimab. The source is an adult with an advanced solid tumor such as melanoma, head and neck, liver or kidney cancer.

The CDR3 region has the DNA TGTGCCAGCAGCTTAGTGGCAGGGCGTAATGAAAAACTGTTTTTT. This gives the protein CASSLVAGRNEKLFF. The chain joins TRBV11-3 to TRBJ1-4, with D possibly TRBD1 on 5 matching bases. V shed 1 base and J shed 4 bases, with 10 bases lying between them. Looked up from germline, CDR1 is SGHNT and CDR2 is YENEEA. This CDR3 spans 15 amino acids.

The chain uses TRBV9 and TRBJ2-1, with a possible D match to TRBD2 (6 bases). CDR1 SGDLS and CDR2 YYNGEE come from the germline V gene. The CDR3 length is 13 residues. Trimming left V 3 bases short and J 2 bases short, with 6 bases between. DNA of the CDR3: TGTGCCAGCAGCGGGACTACCTACAATGAGCAGTTCTTC. Its translation: CASSGTTYNEQFF.

The rearrangement joins TRBV29-1 to TRBJ1-6, with 9 bases that match TRBD1. The CDR3 runs to 13 residues. V was clipped by 5 bases and J by 7 bases; unmatched bases: 3. Germline CDR1 SQVTM, CDR2 ANQGSEA. The CDR3 loop reads CSVTDRGNSPLHF. CDR3 nucleotides: TGCAGCGTTACGGACAGGGGAAATTCACCCCTCCACTTT.

The V and J genes are TRBV7-9 and TRBJ2-1; the match to TRBD1 covers 7 bases. There are 11 residues in the CDR3. CDR1 SEHNR and CDR2 FQNEAQ come from the germline V gene (reference sequence). With V trimmed by 8 bases and J by 9 bases, 4 bases remained unmatched. The CDR3 bases are TGTGCCAGCGGGACAGAAAGTGAGCAGTTCTTC. Its protein is CASGTESEQFF.

This clone was seen a few times. The rearrangement uses TRBV5-1 and TRBJ1-3; TRBD1 matches at 7 bases. The CDR3 runs to 17 residues. In germline, CDR1 is SGHRS, CDR2 YFSETQ. J was trimmed by 0 bases and V by 5 bases; bases with no gene match: 11. The CDR3 DNA follows: TGCGCCAGCAGGCTGCACCCCGGGACAGCCTCTGGAAACACCATATATTTT. This codes for CASRLHPGTASGNTIYF.